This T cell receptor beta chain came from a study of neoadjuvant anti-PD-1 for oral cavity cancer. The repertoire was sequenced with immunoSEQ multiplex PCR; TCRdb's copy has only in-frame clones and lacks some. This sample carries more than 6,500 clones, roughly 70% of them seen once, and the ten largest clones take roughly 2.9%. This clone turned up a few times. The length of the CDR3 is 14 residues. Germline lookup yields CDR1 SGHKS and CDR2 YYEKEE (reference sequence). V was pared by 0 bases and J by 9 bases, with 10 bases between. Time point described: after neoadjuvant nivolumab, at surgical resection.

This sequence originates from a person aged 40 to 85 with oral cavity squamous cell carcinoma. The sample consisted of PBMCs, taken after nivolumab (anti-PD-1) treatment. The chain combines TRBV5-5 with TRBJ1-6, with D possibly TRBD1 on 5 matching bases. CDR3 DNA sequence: TGTGCCAGCAGCTTGGGCGGGGCAAGTTCACCCCTCCACTTT. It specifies CASSLGGASSPLHF.